A selection of T cell receptor beta chains follows, all from one sample in a study of Tregs in tolerant kidney transplant recipients. TCRdb keeps only in-frame clones here, not all; method: immunoSEQ multiplex PCR. The profile covers 90,000 to 150,000 clones, with roughly nine tenths appearing a single time and roughly 0.63% taken by the ten largest. The sample consisted of CD4+ T cells from blood. The source is a human donor in good health. CDR3s include the opening cysteine and the closing phenylalanine or tryptophan. The D gene is left open where the match is weak. Expanded clones get a size class; other rows say once, few or many, or leave the size out.

J gene,clone size,D gene,V gene,CDR3 DNA,CDR3 protein
TRBJ2-2,once,.,TRBV7-2,TGTGCCAGCAGCTTATGGGGAATCACCGGGGAGCTGTTTTTT,CASSLWGITGELFF
TRBJ1-1,once,.,TRBV9,TGTGCCAGCACCGCGACAGGGAACACTGAAGCTTTCTTT,CASTATGNTEAFF
TRBJ1-4,.,.,TRBV5-3,TGTGCCAGAAGCTTTCTCCTCCAGGTAACTGCAACTAATGAAAAACTGTTTTTT,CARSFLLQVTATNEKLFF
TRBJ1-1,.,.,TRBV7-3,TGTGCCAGCAGCTCAAACGCAGGGACGAACACTGAAGCTTTCTTT,CASSSNAGTNTEAFF
TRBJ1-6,.,.,TRBV1,TGCACCAGCAGCCAAGACCCGACGACTAGCTCCTATAATTCACCCCTCCACTTT,CTSSQDPTTSSYNSPLHF
TRBJ1-1,.,.,TRBV11-2,TGTGCCAGCAGCTTATTTCCCGGATTGAACACTGAAGCTTTCTTT,CASSLFPGLNTEAFF
TRBJ2-3,.,.,TRBV6-5,TGTGCCAGCAGCATCGGAGGGAGGACAGATACGCAGTATTTT,CASSIGGRTDTQYF
TRBJ1-2,.,.,TRBV30,TGTGCCTGGAGTGGATACAGGGTTGGCGGCTACACCTTC,CAWSGYRVGGYTF
TRBJ1-5,.,.,TRBV2,TGTGCCAGCAGTGATAACGGACTGGACAATCAGCCCCAGCATTTT,CASSDNGLDNQPQHF
TRBJ2-3,.,.,TRBV5-1,TGCGCCAGCAGCTCCGGGACGGTTAGCACAGATACGCAGTATTTT,CASSSGTVSTDTQYF
TRBJ1-1,.,.,TRBV30,TGTGCCTGGAGATACGGGGCGGGCACTGAAGCTTTCTTT,CAWRYGAGTEAFF
TRBJ2-7,.,TRBD2,TRBV6-5,TGTGCCAGCAGTCGGGGACTAGCGGGAACCGAGCAGTACTTC,CASSRGLAGTEQYF
TRBJ2-2,.,.,TRBV6-1,TGTGCCAGCAGCAGGAGCCAAGGAAATACCGGGGAGCTGTTTTTT,CASSRSQGNTGELFF
TRBJ2-1,once,TRBD2,TRBV30,TGTGCCTGGATGCCCTTTAGCGGGGCCGTTAATGAGCAGTTCTTC,CAWMPFSGAVNEQFF
TRBJ1-1,.,.,TRBV30,TGTGCCTGGAGTGTACCGGCAGGGATAGAAACTGAAGCTTTCTTT,CAWSVPAGIETEAFF
TRBJ1-6,few,TRBD1,TRBV19,TGTGCCAGTAGTATCCAGGGACAGGGGCCTTTCCCCCTCCACTTT,CASSIQGQGPFPLHF
TRBJ2-4,.,TRBD1,TRBV5-4,TGTGCCAGCAGTCCCGGTACGACAGGGGGCATTCAGTACTTC,CASSPGTTGGIQYF
TRBJ1-2,once,.,TRBV11-2,TGTGCCAGCAGCCCCAACGGCAGGGACGGGGGCTACACCTTC,CASSPNGRDGGYTF
TRBJ1-5,.,.,TRBV19,TGTGCCAGTAGTTCGCCCGTGAGCAGGGGCAATCAGCCCCAGCATTTT,CASSSPVSRGNQPQHF
TRBJ1-1,.,.,TRBV6-5,TGTGCCAGCAGTCGTGCAGGAATGAACACTGAAGCTTTCTTT,CASSRAGMNTEAFF
TRBJ1-5,.,.,TRBV19,TGTGCCAGTAGTATAGATGAGTTTCTGAGTAATTTGGAGCCCCAGCATTTT,CASSIDEFLSNLEPQHF
TRBJ1-1,.,.,TRBV14,TGTGCCAGCAGCCAAGTGGGGATTGGTGAAGCTTTCTTT,CASSQVGIGEAFF
TRBJ1-5,once,.,TRBV4-2,TGTGCCAGCAGCCAAGACAATAGCAATCAGCCCCAGCATTTT,CASSQDNSNQPQHF
TRBJ2-7,.,.,TRBV5-1,TGCGCCAGCAGCTTCCAGGCCCGGGGGAACGAGCAGTACTTC,CASSFQARGNEQYF
TRBJ2-7,.,.,TRBV6-1,TGTGCCAGCAGTGAGGGGGCAGGCCTAACCTACGAGCAGTACTTC,CASSEGAGLTYEQYF